The T cell receptor (beta chain) under discussion was sequenced for a study of neurological immune-mediated disorders. Findings of the study overall: The highest TCR clonal expansion occurred in HTLV-1-associated myelopathy; multiple sclerosis fell below healthy controls. Expanded clones shared no CDR3 amino acid sequences across subjects, suggesting private repertoires in all groups.

With 10-nucleotide random UMIs, 5'RACE was used to make the cDNA. TCRdb re-called the 5' RACE reads through MiXCR, storing one row per CDR3 protein. The sample shows 75,000 to 85,000 distinct CDR3 sequences, approximately 17% of them seen only once. The CDR3 is made up of 18 amino acids. V was clipped by 0 bases and J by 3 bases; unmatched bases: 10. Germline values: CDR1 LGHNA, CDR2 YSLEER. Many counts were recorded for this clonotype. Its target is not known. Material: PBMCs. The chain is built from TRBV4-3 and TRBJ2-1; 8 bases agree with TRBD1. The receptor was isolated from a middle-aged woman in good health. Here the CDR3 reads CASSQDLPGGTHYNEQFF. CDR3 sequence (DNA): TGCGCCAGCAGCCAAGATCTCCCAGGGGGCACCCACTACAATGAGCAGTTCTTC.